These 5 T cell receptor beta chains share one sample of origin, sequenced in a study of blood T cell repertoires in COVID-19. Sequencing was performed with immunoSEQ multiplex PCR; in TCRdb, only in-frame clones are kept and a portion is missing. The sample has about 74,000 clones, roughly 88% seen once. The sample taken for sequencing was peripheral blood. The source is an elderly woman with active or convalescent COVID-19.

The chain joins TRBV5-6 to TRBJ2-1, with 14 bases identical to TRBD2. The CDR3 contains 16 residues. The germline CDR1 and CDR2 sequences are SGHDT and YYEEEE. V lost 0 bases, J lost 9 bases, and 5 bases stayed unmatched. Here the CDR3 DNA reads TGTGCCAGCAGCTTGGCCCCGGGACTAGCGGGAGCTGAGCAGTTCTTC. Its translation: CASSLAPGLAGAEQFF.

The chain carries TRBV5-1 and TRBJ1-1; TRBD1 matches at 12 bases. The CDR3 runs 17 residues. The junction had 9 bases not matched to a gene; V was cut back by 0 bases and J by 6 bases. Germline-derived CDR1 and CDR2 are SGHRS and YFSETQ. CDR3 DNA sequence: TGCGCCAGCAGCTTGGATGGGACAGGGGGCAGTCACGCTGAAGCTTTCTTT. As protein: CASSLDGTGGSHAEAFF. Combining the CDR3 with reference TRBV5-1 and TRBJ1-1 gives the whole variable domain KAGVTQTPRYLIKTRGQQVTLSCSPISGHRSVSWYQQTPGQGLQFLFEYFSETQRNKGNFPGRFSGRQFSNSRSEMNVSTLELGDSALYLCASSLDGTGGSHAEAFFGQGTRLTVV.

This chain joins TRBV7-3 and TRBJ1-2, with D unclear. This CDR3 is 15 amino acids long. Trimming took 2 bases from V and 3 from J, leaving 13 bases between them. Germline values: CDR1 SGHTA, CDR2 FQGTGA. The CDR3 DNA is TGTGCCAGCAGCTTAGATTATCGCGGAGACTATGGCTACACCTTC. Encoded protein: CASSLDYRGDYGYTF. The full variable domain, with the rest looked up from reference TRBV7-3 and TRBJ1-2, is GAGVSQTPSNKVTEKGKYVELRCDPISGHTALYWYRQSLGQGPEFLIYFQGTGAADDSGLPNDRFFAVRPEGSVSTLKIQRTERGDSAVYLCASSLDYRGDYGYTFGSGTRLTVV.

This sequence joins TRBV19 and TRBJ2-7; perhaps TRBD1 as D (6 bases). V lost 6 bases, J lost 4 bases, and 16 bases lay in between. CDR3 length: 14 residues. The germline V gene has CDR1 LNHDA and CDR2 SQIVND (reference sequence). CDR3 region: CASSPGWGLYEQYF. CDR3 DNA sequence: TGTGCCAGTAGCCCCGGGTGGGGGCTGTACGAGCAGTACTTC.

The chain is built from TRBV19 and TRBJ1-5; weak D call: TRBD1 (6 bases). Trimming stripped 3 bases from V and 1 base from J, with 10 bases between. The CDR3 is 15 residues long. Germline CDR1 reads LNHDA; CDR2 reads SQIVND (reference sequence). The CDR3 coding sequence is TGTGCCAGTAGTATGGGGGGGCTGAGCAATCAGCCCCAGCATTTT. Residues: CASSMGGLSNQPQHF.